This TCR beta chain was recovered during a study of cytomegalovirus exposure and HLA in healthy donors. The PCR had 60 Vbeta and 13 Jbeta primers. Assay used: immunoSEQ multiplex PCR; TCRdb lists only in-frame clones, some missing. The sample has over 130,000 clones; about 80% are singletons. As to this clone: Its antigen is currently unknown.

The V gene lost 3 bases and the J gene lost 0 bases, with 9 bases spanning the gap. Germline-derived CDR1 and CDR2 are ENHRY and SYGVKD. The CDR3 is 14 residues long. Regarding the study as a whole: Across all donors, roughly uniform sequencing depth was an assumption of the presence/absence analyses. By a later analysis, the bulk of CMV-associated TCR beta chains appeared HLA-restricted. In an earlier analysis, about 87% or about 30%: the productive usage of most TCR beta V segments.

The origin of this receptor is a man aged 25 to 40 in good health and CMV-seropositive. Source material: PBMCs. The rearrangement joins TRBV10-3 to TRBJ2-7, with a possible D match to TRBD2 (5 bases). CDR3 sequence: CAISDGLHSYEQYF. The CDR3 coding sequence is TGTGCCATCAGTGACGGACTTCACTCCTACGAGCAGTACTTC.